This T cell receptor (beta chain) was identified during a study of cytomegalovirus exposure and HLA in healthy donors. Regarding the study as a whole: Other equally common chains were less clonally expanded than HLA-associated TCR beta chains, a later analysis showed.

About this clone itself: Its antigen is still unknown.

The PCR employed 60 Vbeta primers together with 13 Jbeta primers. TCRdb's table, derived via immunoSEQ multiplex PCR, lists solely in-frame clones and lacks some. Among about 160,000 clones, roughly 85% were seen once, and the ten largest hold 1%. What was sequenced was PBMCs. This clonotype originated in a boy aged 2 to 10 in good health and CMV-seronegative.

CDR3 amino acids: CASSGDRVRDTQYF. The CDR3 DNA reads TGTGCCAGCAGCGGGGACAGGGTCAGAGATACGCAGTATTTT. J is TRBJ2-3 and V is TRBV5-8; 9 bases map to TRBD1. V lost 4 bases to trimming and J lost 5 bases; unmatched junction nucleotides: 5. The CDR3 sequence is 14 residues long. Germline CDR1 is SGHTS and CDR2 is YDEGEE.